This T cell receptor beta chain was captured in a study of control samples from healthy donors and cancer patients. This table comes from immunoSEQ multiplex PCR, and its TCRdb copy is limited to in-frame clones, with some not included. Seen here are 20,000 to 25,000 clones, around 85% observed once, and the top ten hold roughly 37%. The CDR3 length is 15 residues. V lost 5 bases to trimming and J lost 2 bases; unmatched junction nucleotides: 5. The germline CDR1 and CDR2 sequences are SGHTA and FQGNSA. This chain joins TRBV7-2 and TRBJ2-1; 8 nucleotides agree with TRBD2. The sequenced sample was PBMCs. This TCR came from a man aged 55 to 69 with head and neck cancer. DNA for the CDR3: TGTGCCAGCAGCGTTGGGACTAGTCCCTACAATGAGCAGTTCTTC. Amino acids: CASSVGTSPYNEQFF.